This T cell receptor beta chain was captured by sequencing in a study of blood T cell repertoires in COVID-19. Study summary: Italy, Spain and the United States were the sources of the convalescent and acute COVID-19 samples.

In the source study's methods: Nucleated cell counts were estimated from reference gene primer amplification. Libraries were prepared by immunoSEQ multiplex PCR; TCRdb keeps only in-frame clonotypes and omits some of them. V and J calls and clone size are as listed in that table; D and trimming were resolved from the DNA. The sample consists of about 160,000 clones, approximately 80% of them appearing once. Trimming removed 5 bases from V and 0 bases from J; junction bases left unmatched: 4. The CDR3 is made up of 15 amino acids. Germline CDR1 SGHAT, CDR2 FQNNGV. The sequenced material came from peripheral blood. J is TRBJ2-3 and V is TRBV11-2, with 8 bases identical to TRBD1. This receptor was identified in a man aged 55 to 70 with acute or convalescent COVID-19. The CDR3 region is CASSQGQASTDTQYF. The CDR3 DNA sequence: TGTGCCAGCAGCCAGGGACAGGCTAGCACAGATACGCAGTATTTT.